The next 23 T cell receptor beta chains were all read from a single sample in a study of cytomegalovirus exposure and HLA in healthy donors. The PCR ran on 60 Vbeta and 13 Jbeta primers. Using immunoSEQ multiplex PCR, the repertoire was profiled, and TCRdb retains in-frame clones only, with some absent. The data show some 150,000 clones, roughly 80% seen once. The sample was PBMCs. The receptors derive from a female donor in good health and CMV-seronegative.

This chain links TRBV18 with TRBJ1-5, with 7 positions matching TRBD1. CDR3 length equals 14 residues. CDR1 and CDR2 (germline): KGHSH, LQKENI. V lost 3 bases, J lost 4 bases, and 3 bases stayed unmatched. CDR3 amino acids: CASSPARGNQPQHF. The CDR3 nucleotides are TGTGCCAGCTCACCTGCCAGGGGGAATCAGCCCCAGCATTTT.

The chain joins TRBV7-2 to TRBJ2-2, with D possibly matching TRBD1 (6 bases). This CDR3 comprises 16 residues. With 5 bases removed from V and 7 bases from J, the gap between germline ends came to 20 bases. Looked up from germline, CDR1 is SGHTA and CDR2 is FQGNSA. CDR3: CASSNNPRGLGGELFF. CDR3 coding DNA: TGTGCCAGCAGCAATAATCCCAGGGGATTGGGCGGGGAGCTGTTTTTT.

This clone was detected a few times. The rearrangement uses TRBV5-1 and TRBJ1-1; TRBD1 agrees at 8 bases. The CDR3 has 13 residues. Losses at the gene ends were 4 bases for V and 3 bases for J; bases not matched to a gene: 2. Germline CDR1 SGHRS, CDR2 YFSETQ. As DNA, the CDR3 is TGCGCCAGCAGCACGGACAGGGACACTGAAGCTTTCTTT. Its translation is CASSTDRDTEAFF.

The V gene is TRBV10-2, the J gene TRBJ1-1; D call uncertain. V was cut by 4 bases and J by 0 bases, with 15 bases left in between. CDR1 is WSHSY and CDR2 is SAAADI in the germline V gene. The CDR3 extends over 16 amino acids. For the CDR3, the DNA is TGCGCCAGCAGTGGCCCCTCTGGGCATCTGAACACTGAAGCTTTCTTT. Protein sequence: CASSGPSGHLNTEAFF.

V gene TRBV9 combines with J gene TRBJ1-1; 10 nucleotides line up with TRBD1. Trimming at V came to 4 bases and at J to 5 bases, leaving 5 bases not matched to a gene. Germline lookup yields CDR1 SGDLS and CDR2 YYNGEE. This CDR3 has 14 residues. CDR3 sequence: CASSPSGQGTEAFF. The DNA of the CDR3 is TGTGCCAGCAGCCCGTCGGGACAGGGGACTGAAGCTTTCTTT.

This chain's CDR3 is CASSYSGTLRKETQYF. The CDR3 region has the DNA TGTGCCAGCAGTTACTCGGGGACTCTGAGAAAAGAGACCCAGTACTTC. The genes are TRBV6-5 and TRBJ2-5, with a possible D match to TRBD2 (6 bases). This CDR3 contains 16 residues. Germline V gene data show CDR1 as MNHEY and CDR2 as SVGAGI. V was pared by 0 bases and J by 3 bases, with 14 bases between.

The chain combines TRBV5-5 with TRBJ1-5, with 7 bases matching TRBD1. The CDR3 is 14 residues long. Germline V gene data show CDR1 as SGHKS and CDR2 as YYEKEE (reference sequence). J lost 3 bases, V lost 4 bases, and 4 bases had no gene match. The CDR3 sequence: CASSQGQLNQPQHF. The CDR3 bases are TGTGCCAGCAGCCAGGGACAGCTCAATCAGCCCCAGCATTTT.

This chain uses TRBV6-5 with TRBJ1-1; TRBD1 agrees at 7 bases. This CDR3 is 13 amino acids long. Germline trimming cut 5 bases from V and 4 bases from J; bases unmatched to any gene: 4. The germline CDR1 and CDR2 sequences are MNHEY and SVGAGI. As DNA, the CDR3 is TGTGCCAGCAGTCCGACAGGGATCACTGAAGCTTTCTTT. It encodes CASSPTGITEAFF.

V and J are TRBV11-2 and TRBJ2-2; 8 bases match TRBD2. Germline V gene lookup returns CDR1 SGHAT and CDR2 FQNNGV. The V gene end was trimmed by 5 bases and the J gene end by 1 base; junction bases not matched to a gene: 6. The CDR3 consists of 16 residues. The CDR3 here is CASSPFSGGNTGELFF. Here the CDR3 DNA reads TGTGCCAGCAGCCCGTTCAGCGGGGGGAACACCGGGGAGCTGTTTTTT.

This chain links TRBV2 with TRBJ1-5, with 9 bases that match TRBD1. Per germline, CDR1 SNHLY and CDR2 FYNNEI. V lost 4 bases and J lost 3; bases outside the gene matches: 4. This CDR3 is 15 amino acids long. The CDR3 nucleotides read TGTGCCAGCAGTGGGACAGGGGAAGACAATCAGCCCCAGCATTTT. Encoded protein: CASSGTGEDNQPQHF.

V usage is TRBV9 and J usage is TRBJ1-1; D unclear. The germline V gene has CDR1 SGDLS and CDR2 YYNGEE. Deletions cut 3 bases from V and 4 bases from J, with 10 bases between. CDR3 length: 13 amino acids. CDR3 nucleotide sequence: TGTGCCAGCAGCGGTTCAGCGGGCACTGAAGCTTTCTTT. Its protein is CASSGSAGTEAFF.

The V and J genes are TRBV28 and TRBJ2-7; no firm D call. Germline V gene sequence: CDR1 MDHEN, CDR2 SYDVKM. The CDR3 length is 11 residues. V dropped 5 bases and J dropped 2 bases, with 4 bases sitting between them. The CDR3 region has the DNA TGTGCCAGCAGTCTAGCCTACGAGCAGTACTTC. It translates to CASSLAYEQYF.

The J gene is TRBJ2-1, the V gene TRBV27, with 10 nucleotides matching TRBD2. Germline V gene lookup returns CDR1 MNHEY and CDR2 SMNVEV (reference sequence). The ends lost 0 bases at V and 6 bases at J; junction bases unmatched: 2. CDR3 length equals 15 residues. CDR3: CASSLSLAGVNEQFF. CDR3 bases: TGTGCCAGCAGTTTATCTCTAGCGGGAGTCAATGAGCAGTTCTTC.

The chain recombines TRBV5-1 with TRBJ2-3, with 14 bases aligning to TRBD2. Germline CDR1 and CDR2: SGHRS and YFSETQ. The V and J ends lost 0 bases and 4 bases, in that order; junction bases with no gene match: 1. This CDR3 is 16 amino acids long. In DNA form, the CDR3 reads TGCGCCAGCAGCTTGGTGACTAGCGGGGGGGCAGATACGCAGTATTTT. Translated: CASSLVTSGGADTQYF.

This clone appeared a few times. The chain joins TRBV7-2 to TRBJ2-7; maybe TRBD2 (6 bases). V was cut by 1 base and J by 2 bases, with 12 bases left in between. Germline V lookup: CDR1 SGHTA, CDR2 FQGNSA. The CDR3 runs to 15 residues. In DNA, the CDR3 is TGTGCCAGCAGCTTAGGGAGGGCTATCACCTACGAGCAGTACTTC. Translation gives CASSLGRAITYEQYF.

This clone was seen more than once but under ten times. The gene calls are TRBV7-2 and TRBJ2-7; 12 nucleotides line up with TRBD2. V trimming: 5 bases; J trimming: 4 bases; junction bases outside the gene matches: 6. The CDR3 has 15 amino acids. The germline CDR1 and CDR2 sequences are SGHTA and FQGNSA. CDR3 DNA sequence: TGTGCCAGCAGCCAGACTAGCGGGGGCGCATACGAGCAGTACTTC. Amino acid sequence: CASSQTSGGAYEQYF.

This rearrangement joins TRBV5-1 to TRBJ2-2; D is perhaps TRBD1 (5 bases). Trimming took off 0 bases at V and 4 bases at J, with 10 bases between the two ends. CDR1 SGHRS and CDR2 YFSETQ come from the germline V gene. The CDR3 has 15 residues. CDR3 sequence reads: CASSLGGRGTGELFF. In DNA form, the CDR3 reads TGCGCCAGCAGCTTGGGGGGCAGAGGCACCGGGGAGCTGTTTTTT.

In its sample, this clone was seen a few times. The V gene is TRBV18, the J gene TRBJ2-7; TRBD2 matches 8 bases. With 2 bases clipped from V and 5 bases from J, the junction kept 8 bases outside the gene matches. Per germline, CDR1 KGHSH and CDR2 LQKENI. This CDR3 contains 15 residues. The CDR3 here is CASSPRRGESNEQYF. In nucleotides, the CDR3 is TGTGCCAGCTCACCAAGGCGGGGGGAGTCTAACGAGCAGTACTTC.

This clone turned up a few times. The chain uses TRBV15 and TRBJ2-3, with a weak D call TRBD2 (7 bases). This CDR3 is built from 15 residues. V lost 3 bases and J 2 bases, leaving 12 bases between the germline ends. The germline V gene has CDR1 LNHNV and CDR2 YYDKDF (reference sequence). DNA of the CDR3: TGTGCCACCAGCAGTCGGGGGGCCGCCACAGATACGCAGTATTTT. It yields the protein CATSSRGAATDTQYF.

The chain couples TRBV6-1 to TRBJ2-3; 9 bases are a match to TRBD2. This CDR3 has 18 residues. From germline, CDR1 is MNHNS and CDR2 SASEGT. The V gene end was trimmed by 2 bases and the J gene end by 7 bases; junction bases not matched to a gene: 16. The CDR3 nucleotides read TGTGCCAGCAGTGAACCCGGACTAGCGTCCTCCCGGGGCCATACGCAGTATTTT. Translation gives CASSEPGLASSRGHTQYF.

The rearrangement joins TRBV10-2 to TRBJ2-5; 12 bases agree with TRBD2. This CDR3 region has 15 residues. Germline CDR1 is WSHSY and CDR2 is SAAADI. Trimming cost V 4 bases and J 5 bases; bases outside gene matches: 5. The CDR3 bases are TGCGCCAGCAGTGCGACTAGCGGGAGTTTGGAGACCCAGTACTTC. Residues: CASSATSGSLETQYF.

V is TRBV6-1 and J is TRBJ2-1, with TRBD2 as a possible D gene (5 bases). V was trimmed by 5 bases and J by 0 bases, leaving 11 bases between them. The germline V gene has CDR1 MNHNS and CDR2 SASEGT. This CDR3 is built from 15 residues. This chain's CDR3 is CASSLRVGSYNEQFF. DNA of the CDR3: TGTGCCAGCAGTCTGCGGGTTGGCTCCTACAATGAGCAGTTCTTC.

The chain joins TRBV4-2 to TRBJ2-7, with a weak D call TRBD2 (5 bases). This CDR3 has 15 residues. V shed 1 base and J shed 2 bases, with 12 bases lying between them. Germline V CDR1 and CDR2: LGHNA, YNFKEQ. This chain's CDR3 is CASSQGEEGPYEQYF. CDR3 DNA sequence: TGTGCCAGCAGCCAAGGCGAAGAGGGTCCCTACGAGCAGTACTTC.